Following are 17 T cell receptor beta chains from one sample sequenced in a study of response to subunit inactivated influenza vaccine. TCRdb passed the RT-PCR reads through MiXCR, listing each CDR3 protein once. Seen here are more than 550,000 distinct CDR3 sequences, about 11% observed once, and the top ten hold 9.5% to 11%. This sample also belongs to another study, concerning T cells expressing NK-cell markers. This second study notes: A 5'RACE template switching approach incorporating UMIs was used to make TCR beta cDNA.

The sample in question was PBMCs from blood, obtained on the day of vaccination. Receptor source: a man aged 45-65 years who received an inactivated influenza vaccine.

This clonotype was picked up many times. The gene calls are TRBV10-3 and TRBJ2-7, with TRBD1 matching 8 bases. The CDR3 length is 13 residues. The V gene's germline CDR1 is ENHRY and CDR2 SYGVKD. V was clipped by 10 bases and J by 4 bases; unmatched bases: 9. The CDR3 DNA is TGTGCCACCCGAGGACAGGGTCTTTACGAGCAGTACTTC. Protein: CATRGQGLYEQYF.

This clonotype was observed many times. The chain has TRBV12-3 or TRBV12-4 and TRBJ2-5, with D perhaps given as TRBD1 or TRBD2 (5 bases each). This CDR3 is built from 13 residues. With 6 bases removed from V and 6 bases from J, the gap between germline ends came to 14 bases. The DNA of the CDR3 is TGTGCCAGCAGCGAGGGGTATGTGAAGACCCAGTACTTC. It translates to CASSEGYVKTQYF.

The chain joins TRBV3-1 to TRBJ2-7; D assignment may be TRBD1 or TRBD2 (5 bases each). The CDR3 has 15 residues. Germline CDR1 and CDR2: LGHDT and YNNKEL (reference sequence). V was clipped by 4 bases and J by 3 bases, with 16 bases between them. The CDR3 DNA follows: TGTGCCAGCAGCCCGGTCGGGGCCACCGTCTACGAGCAGTACTTC. Translation: CASSPVGATVYEQYF.

The rearrangement links TRBV9 to TRBJ1-2; possible D gene TRBD1, 6 bases. Trimming cost V 1 base and J 0 bases, with 19 bases left between them. The germline gives CDR1 SGDLS, CDR2 YYNGEE. The CDR3 loop spans 18 amino acids. CDR3 in DNA: TGTGCCAGCAGCGTAAATCGGGACAAATCAAATACTAACTATGGCTACACCTTC. Amino acids: CASSVNRDKSNTNYGYTF.

Note on this clonotype: One junction end disagrees with the germline gene, perhaps due to a read error. V usage is TRBV18 and J usage is TRBJ2-1; 9 nucleotides agree with TRBD1. Germline V gene lookup returns CDR1 KGHSH and CDR2 LQKENI. The CDR3 has 15 amino acids. The CDR3 reads CASPPGQGLNNEQFF. CDR3 nucleotide sequence: TGTGCCAGCCCACCAGGACAGGGGCTAAACAATGAGCAGTTCTTC.

The V call is TRBV30, the J call TRBJ1-1; D gene unclear. CDR3 size: 14 residues. Trimming removed 2 bases at V and 1 base at J, with 11 bases between. The V gene's germline CDR1 is GTSNPN and CDR2 SVGIG (reference sequence). The CDR3 spells CAWSLRNSNTEAFF. The CDR3 DNA reads as TGTGCCTGGAGTCTCCGTAATTCGAACACTGAAGCTTTCTTT.

This clonotype was counted a few times. The chain has TRBV2 and TRBJ2-3; possible D gene TRBD2, 6 bases. In germline, CDR1 is SNHLY, CDR2 FYNNEI. Trimming took off 6 bases at V and 3 bases at J, with 16 bases between the two ends. The CDR3 has 15 amino acids. This CDR3 is CASRFTGATTDTQYF. Here the CDR3 DNA reads TGTGCCAGCAGGTTTACGGGAGCAACTACAGATACGCAGTATTTT.

This clonotype was counted at least ten times. This chain links TRBV29-1 with TRBJ2-7; a weak D match, TRBD2 (5 bases). This CDR3 comprises 13 residues. The germline V and J ends were trimmed by 7 bases and 5 bases, with 18 bases remaining between them. In germline, CDR1 is SQVTM, CDR2 ANQGSEA. The CDR3 reads CSAARGLGNEQYF. DNA of the CDR3: TGCAGCGCCGCTCGGGGTTTAGGGAACGAGCAGTACTTC.

This clonotype was seen only a few times. The V gene is TRBV12-3 or TRBV12-4, the J gene TRBJ2-7; TRBD1 agrees at 8 bases. The CDR3 runs 16 residues. The ends lost 5 bases at V and 4 bases at J; junction bases unmatched: 13. CDR3 in DNA: TGTGCCAGCAGTCAGAATTCCGGGACAGGTCCATACGAGCAGTACTTC. Amino acid sequence: CASSQNSGTGPYEQYF.

The chain employs TRBV10-3 and TRBJ2-3; 7 bases fit TRBD1. Germline V gene lookup returns CDR1 ENHRY and CDR2 SYGVKD. The length of the CDR3 is 16 residues. V shed 0 bases, J shed 3 bases, and the junction held 6 bases outside the gene matches. The chain's CDR3 is CAISESWTQGTDTQYF. The CDR3 DNA reads as TGTGCCATCAGTGAGTCTTGGACACAGGGGACAGATACGCAGTATTTT.

The rearrangement links TRBV7-2 to TRBJ2-3, with TRBD1 matching 7 bases. Germline CDR1 reads SGHTA; CDR2 reads FQGNSA. V lost 5 bases, J lost 1 base, and 6 bases stayed unmatched. The CDR3 is 15 amino acids. The DNA for the CDR3 is TGTGCCAGCAGCCCTGGGACAGTCCGCACAGATACGCAGTATTTT. It encodes CASSPGTVRTDTQYF.

This clonotype was counted only a few times. The CDR3 region is CASSPPGGGYTF. CDR3 coding DNA: TGTGCCAGCAGTCCCCCCGGGGGAGGCTACACCTTC. The chain joins TRBV27 to TRBJ1-2; perhaps TRBD1 as D (5 bases). The CDR3 sequence is 12 residues long. Per germline, CDR1 MNHEY and CDR2 SMNVEV (reference sequence). V was trimmed by 5 bases and J by 8 bases, leaving 12 bases between them.

This clonotype showed up just a few times. The gene calls are TRBV9 and TRBJ1-1; D remains ambiguous. There are 14 residues in the CDR3. Trimming removed 4 bases at V and 1 base at J, with 11 bases between. Germline values: CDR1 SGDLS, CDR2 YYNGEE. CDR3 region: CASSRGLENTEAFF. The CDR3 DNA reads TGTGCCAGCAGCCGAGGACTGGAGAACACTGAAGCTTTCTTT. Full variable domain (rest looked up from reference TRBV9 and TRBJ1-1): DSGVTQTPKHLITATGQRVTLRCSPRSGDLSVYWYQQSLDQGLQFLIQYYNGEERAKGNILERFSAQQFPDLHSELNLSSLELGDSALYFCASSRGLENTEAFFGQGTRLTVV.

The V call is TRBV27, the J call TRBJ2-2, with D tentatively TRBD1 (6 bases). Deletions cut 8 bases from V and 5 bases from J, with 9 bases between. This CDR3 has 12 residues. CDR1 is MNHEY, CDR2 SMNVEV, per germline (reference sequence). The CDR3 DNA reads TGTGCCAGCCAAAGGGGGACCGGGGAGCTGTTTTTT. Translating it yields CASQRGTGELFF.

This clonotype turned up a few times. The chain links TRBV2 to TRBJ2-5; 10 bases agree with TRBD2. J gave up 2 bases and V 6 bases, and 12 bases lay outside the gene matches. The CDR3 runs 17 residues. CDR1 SNHLY and CDR2 FYNNEI come from the germline V gene. CDR3 region: CASRIARTSGKQETQYF. The DNA for the CDR3 is TGTGCCAGCAGGATAGCTCGGACTAGCGGCAAGCAAGAGACCCAGTACTTC. Full variable domain (remainder filled in from reference TRBV2 and TRBJ2-5): EPEVTQTPSHQVTQMGQEVILRCVPISNHLYFYWYRQILGQKVEFLVSFYNNEISEKSEIFDDQFSVERPDGSNFTLKIRSTKLEDSAMYFCASRIARTSGKQETQYFGPGTRLLVL.

The chain joins TRBV4-3 to TRBJ1-2; possibly TRBD1 for D (5 bases). Germline values: CDR1 LGHNA, CDR2 YSLEER. The germline V and J ends were trimmed by 0 bases and 4 bases, with 12 bases remaining between them. The CDR3 consists of 15 residues. The CDR3 DNA reads as TGCGCCAGCAGCCAAGAAGTGGGGCAGATCTATGGCTACACCTTC. This gives the protein CASSQEVGQIYGYTF.

The chain has TRBV21-1 and TRBJ2-1; no DNA check was done on the table's D call, TRBD2. TRBV21-1 is annotated as a pseudogene. The CDR3 is 16 amino acids. The CDR3 region is CASSETSPRSYNEQFF. For the CDR3, the DNA is TGTGCCAGCAGCGAGACGAGCCCTCGCTCCTACAATGAGCAGTTCTTC.